This passage covers 22 T cell receptor beta chains from one sample sequenced in a study of long-term antiretroviral therapy in people with HIV. The authors ran the immunoSEQ assay, v3.0, at survey level. Method: immunoSEQ multiplex PCR; TCRdb's copy keeps in-frame clones and lacks some. The table records tens of thousands of clones, under 85% of them present only once. The sample in question was unsorted PBMCs, obtained 3 years after starting antiretroviral therapy. Receptors originate from a man aged 35-49 years with HIV.

This clone was observed a few times. The gene calls are TRBV7-9 and TRBJ1-3, with a weak D call TRBD1 (5 bases). CDR3 length equals 18 residues. V dropped 6 bases and J dropped 4 bases, with 25 bases sitting between them. Germline V gene sequence: CDR1 SEHNR, CDR2 FQNEAQ (reference sequence). The CDR3 reads CASSFYARGQMRGNTIYF. The DNA of the CDR3 is TGTGCCAGCAGTTTTTATGCGCGGGGCCAGATGAGAGGAAACACCATATATTTT. Drawing the rest from reference TRBV7-9 and TRBJ1-3, the complete variable domain is DTGVSQNPRHKITKRGQNVTFRCDPISEHNRLYWYRQTLGQGPEFLTYFQNEAQLEKSRLLSDRFSAERPKGSFSTLEIQRTEQGDSAMYLCASSFYARGQMRGNTIYFGEGSWLTVV.

This clone was detected once. The J gene is TRBJ2-7, the V gene TRBV4-1, with 8 bases identical to TRBD2. Germline lookup yields CDR1 MGHRA and CDR2 YSYEKL. The CDR3 runs 13 residues. Trimming at V came to 4 bases and at J to 3 bases, leaving 2 bases not matched to a gene. DNA of the CDR3: TGCGCCAGCAGCCTCGGGGGGGGCTACGAGCAGTACTTC. This encodes CASSLGGGYEQYF.

This chain joins TRBV19 and TRBJ1-1; D unresolved. Germline V gene sequence: CDR1 LNHDA, CDR2 SQIVND (reference sequence). V was cut by 2 bases and J by 2 bases, with 9 bases left in between. The CDR3 extends over 14 amino acids. CDR3 sequence: CASSIMSGNTEAFF. CDR3 sequence (DNA): TGTGCCAGTAGTATAATGAGTGGAAACACTGAAGCTTTCTTT.

The chain couples TRBV4-2 to TRBJ2-3; 8 nucleotides align to TRBD2. The CDR3 is 16 amino acids. The V segment lost 0 bases and the J segment 5 bases; nucleotides outside the gene matches: 7. The V gene's germline CDR1 is LGHNA and CDR2 YNFKEQ. This chain's CDR3 is CASSQDPSGGRDTQYF. CDR3 bases: TGTGCCAGCAGCCAAGATCCCAGCGGGGGCAGAGATACGCAGTATTTT.

The rearrangement joins TRBV19 to TRBJ2-3; weak D call: TRBD2 (5 bases). The V gene lost 4 bases and the J gene lost 9 bases, with 17 bases spanning the gap. In germline, CDR1 is LNHDA, CDR2 SQIVND (reference sequence). The CDR3 length is 14 residues. The CDR3 loop reads CASSRSDLLGTQYF. In DNA form, the CDR3 reads TGTGCCAGTAGTAGGTCGGACTTACTTGGCACGCAGTATTTT.

V is TRBV7-9 and J is TRBJ2-3, with 12 bases identical to TRBD2. Trimming took 6 bases from V and 3 from J; bases not matched to a gene: 7. Germline V lookup: CDR1 SEHNR, CDR2 FQNEAQ (reference sequence). The CDR3 extends over 16 amino acids. As DNA, the CDR3 is TGTGCCAGCAGTCAAACTAGCGGGGGGCTGACAGATACGCAGTATTTT. Residues: CASSQTSGGLTDTQYF.

This chain connects TRBV6-6 to TRBJ1-5; D is uncertain. This CDR3 region has 11 residues. V dropped 5 bases and J dropped 7 bases, with 6 bases sitting between them. Germline CDR1 and CDR2: MNHNY and SVGAGI (reference sequence). Here the CDR3 reads CASSKGQPQHF. The CDR3 bases are TGTGCCAGCAGTAAGGGCCAGCCCCAGCATTTT.

The chain employs TRBV15 and TRBJ2-7, with 9 nucleotides matching TRBD1. The CDR3 runs to 16 residues. Trimming took 3 bases from V and 6 from J; bases not matched to a gene: 12. Per germline, CDR1 LNHNV and CDR2 YYDKDF (reference sequence). The CDR3 spells CATSRGQGLFLSEQYF. As DNA, the CDR3 is TGTGCCACCAGCAGGGGACAGGGATTATTCTTAAGCGAGCAGTACTTC. Looking up the rest from reference TRBV15 and TRBJ2-7 gives the full variable domain: DAMVIQNPRYQVTQFGKPVTLSCSQTLNHNVMYWYQQKSSQAPKLLFHYYDKDFNNEADTPDNFQSRRPNTSFCFLDIRSPGLGDTAMYLCATSRGQGLFLSEQYFGPGTRLTVT.

The genes are TRBV19 and TRBJ1-3, with D hard to call. This CDR3 region has 15 residues. Trimming left V 4 bases short and J 0 bases short, with 10 bases between. Looked up from germline, CDR1 is LNHDA and CDR2 is SQIVND (reference sequence). DNA for the CDR3: TGTGCCAGTAGTAGACCGGGTCTCTCTGGAAACACCATATATTTT. It translates to CASSRPGLSGNTIYF.

The V and J genes are TRBV7-2 and TRBJ2-3; TRBD1 aligns across 8 bases. Germline V gene lookup returns CDR1 SGHTA and CDR2 FQGNSA. V shed 1 base, J shed 5 bases, and the junction held 11 bases outside the gene matches. This CDR3 region has 17 residues. CDR3 region: CASSLDVGRGRVDTQYF. DNA for the CDR3: TGTGCCAGCAGCTTAGATGTAGGCAGGGGGCGGGTAGATACGCAGTATTTT.

In regard to this clone: This sample includes further DNA sequences coding for the same CDR3. CDR3 region: CASSPTSGNTIYF. DNA of the CDR3: TGTGCCAGCTCACCAACCTCTGGAAACACCATATATTTT. V gene TRBV18 combines with J gene TRBJ1-3; D is unclear. The V gene lost 2 bases and the J gene lost 0 bases, with 2 bases spanning the gap. The germline CDR1 and CDR2 sequences are KGHSH and LQKENI. The CDR3 consists of 13 residues.

J is TRBJ1-5 and V is TRBV5-1, with 7 bases matching TRBD1. Germline assignment: CDR1 SGHRS and CDR2 YFSETQ. The CDR3 spans 14 residues. V lost 4 bases, J lost 6 bases, and 7 bases stayed unmatched. CDR3: CASSGDRVAQPQHF. DNA of the CDR3: TGCGCCAGCAGCGGAGACAGGGTCGCTCAGCCCCAGCATTTT. Complete variable domain (other parts from reference TRBV5-1 and TRBJ1-5): KAGVTQTPRYLIKTRGQQVTLSCSPISGHRSVSWYQQTPGQGLQFLFEYFSETQRNKGNFPGRFSGRQFSNSRSEMNVSTLELGDSALYLCASSGDRVAQPQHFGDGTRLSIL.

This chain links TRBV9 with TRBJ2-1, with D unresolved. Germline CDR1 is SGDLS and CDR2 is YYNGEE. Trimming removed 0 bases from V and 8 bases from J, with 3 bases in between. The CDR3 extends over 11 amino acids. The CDR3 region has the DNA TGTGCCAGCAGCGTAGGTTATGAGCAGTTCTTC. Protein: CASSVGYEQFF. The full variable domain, its missing parts supplied by reference TRBV9 and TRBJ2-1, is DSGVTQTPKHLITATGQRVTLRCSPRSGDLSVYWYQQSLDQGLQFLIQYYNGEERAKGNILERFSAQQFPDLHSELNLSSLELGDSALYFCASSVGYEQFFGPGTRLTVL.

This clone was counted a few times. V gene TRBV4-1 combines with J gene TRBJ1-5; perhaps TRBD1 as D (6 bases). Germline assignment: CDR1 MGHRA and CDR2 YSYEKL. This CDR3 is 18 amino acids long. The ends were cut back, 2 bases at V and 5 bases at J, with 22 bases in the middle. The chain's CDR3 is CASSQSFPRQVVYQPQHF. In DNA, the CDR3 is TGCGCCAGCAGCCAATCATTCCCGCGACAGGTTGTTTATCAGCCCCAGCATTTT.

CDR3 amino acids: CASSLQGNTEAFF. The CDR3 DNA reads TGTGCCAGCAGCCTTCAGGGAAACACTGAAGCTTTCTTT. The chain is built from TRBV7-9 and TRBJ1-1; D is possibly TRBD1 (5 bases). Germline V lookup: CDR1 SEHNR, CDR2 FQNEAQ (reference sequence). Between the trimmed V and J ends, which lost 5 bases and 2 bases, there was a span of 9 bases. CDR3 length: 13 residues.

The J gene is TRBJ1-1, the V gene TRBV6-9; maybe TRBD1 (6 bases). Trimming pared 2 bases from V and 1 base from J, leaving 20 bases between. CDR3 size: 18 residues. CDR1 is MNHGY, CDR2 SVAAGI, per germline. CDR3 in amino acids: CASSYANHRVDGNTEAFF. CDR3 nucleotides: TGTGCCAGCAGTTATGCTAACCACAGGGTGGACGGGAACACTGAAGCTTTCTTT.

This chain connects TRBV28 to TRBJ1-1, with 9 bases matching TRBD1. CDR3 length: 15 amino acids. With V trimmed by 5 bases and J by 5 bases, 9 bases remained unmatched. CDR1 and CDR2 (germline): MDHEN, SYDVKM. CDR3 in amino acids: CASSAPGTGPTEAFF. For the CDR3, the DNA is TGTGCCAGCAGTGCACCCGGGACAGGGCCGACTGAAGCTTTCTTT.

The chain links TRBV14 to TRBJ2-3, with a weak D call TRBD2 (5 bases). V lost 11 bases and J lost 2, with 17 bases in between. The CDR3 is 14 amino acids. Germline CDR1 and CDR2: SGHDN and FVKESK. For the CDR3, the DNA is TGTGCCTCATCGGGAAGGAGAAACACAGATACGCAGTATTTT. As protein: CASSGRRNTDTQYF.

The chain carries TRBV6-5 and TRBJ2-5; TRBD1 matches at 8 bases. This CDR3 has 14 residues. The J segment lost 1 base and the V segment lost 5 bases, leaving 3 bases of the junction unmatched. CDR1 and CDR2 from the germline V gene are MNHEY and SVGAGI. CDR3 sequence (DNA): TGTGCCAGCAGTGACAGGGGATTCCAAGAGACCCAGTACTTC. Translation: CASSDRGFQETQYF.

V usage is TRBV4-1 and J usage is TRBJ2-7, with TRBD2 identical over 8 bases. This CDR3 has 15 residues. V lost 4 bases, J lost 4 bases, and 9 bases stayed unmatched. Germline V gene data show CDR1 as MGHRA and CDR2 as YSYEKL. The CDR3 loop reads CASSPPGSGGYEQYF. The CDR3 nucleotides are TGCGCCAGCAGCCCCCCTGGAAGCGGGGGTTACGAGCAGTACTTC.

V and J are TRBV19 and TRBJ2-3, with 11 positions matching TRBD2. V gave up 1 base and J gave up 0 bases; unmatched junction bases: 6. CDR1 is LNHDA and CDR2 is SQIVND in the germline V gene (reference sequence). The CDR3 consists of 18 residues. Written as DNA, the CDR3 is TGTGCCAGTAGTATAGCTAGCGGGAGGATTCCTAGCACAGATACGCAGTATTTT. Encoded protein: CASSIASGRIPSTDTQYF.

The chain has TRBV19 and TRBJ1-5; 7 positions agree with TRBD1. V was pared by 1 base and J by 2 bases, with 8 bases of the junction left unmatched. CDR1 LNHDA and CDR2 SQIVND come from the germline V gene (reference sequence). The CDR3 is 17 residues long. The CDR3 is CASSIGGGFSGNQPQHF. CDR3 nucleotide sequence: TGTGCCAGTAGTATAGGAGGGGGCTTTAGTGGCAATCAGCCCCAGCATTTT.